The following is a TCR beta chain sequence with its context. J lost 4 bases, V lost 5 bases, and 8 bases had no gene match. Germline loops: CDR1 GTSNPN, CDR2 SVGIG (reference sequence). The CDR3 loop spans 14 amino acids. This entry is derived from a study of OX40 agonist ivuxolimab in advanced cancers. On cycle 4 day 1 and cycle 7 day 1, as well as at baseline, blood was sampled. The repertoire was sequenced with immunoSEQ multiplex PCR; TCRdb's copy has only in-frame clones and lacks some. Of 30,000 to 45,000 clones in the sample, about three quarters were seen once. The J gene is TRBJ1-3, the V gene TRBV30; 7 bases fit TRBD1. The sample consisted of CD4+ or CD8+ T cells sorted from blood, taken in a trial of the OX40 agonist ivuxolimab. This TCR was recovered from an adult with an advanced solid tumor such as melanoma, head and neck, liver or kidney cancer. In DNA form, the CDR3 reads TGTGCCTGGGATACAGGGGCTGGAGGAAACACCATATATTTT. It encodes CAWDTGAGGNTIYF.